This paragraph covers one T cell receptor (beta chain) sequence. Its matching antigen is unknown. Germline V gene lookup returns CDR1 SGHTA and CDR2 FQGNSA. V gave up 0 bases and J gave up 7 bases; unmatched junction bases: 5. The CDR3 spans 15 residues. The entry originates in a study of cytomegalovirus exposure and HLA in healthy donors. Overall study context: Genetic ancestry analysis placed around 76% of the 398 donors that were genotyped in the Caucasian-associated cluster.

Study-level results: A further, later analysis showed that HLA-associated TCR beta chains (compared with equally common others) were more clonally expanded. Presence/absence analyses rested on an assumption that sequencing depth was roughly uniform across donors.

13 Jbeta primers and 60 Vbeta primers were used for the PCR. Method: immunoSEQ multiplex PCR; TCRdb's copy keeps in-frame clones and lacks some. The sample consists of about 130,000 clones, approximately 70% of them appearing once. The gene calls are TRBV7-2 and TRBJ1-1; 10 bases are shared with TRBD1. Sequenced input: PBMCs. The source is an older woman in good health and CMV-seropositive. CDR3 in amino acids: CASSLAGRTGGEAFF. The CDR3 region has the DNA TGTGCCAGCAGCTTAGCGGGGAGGACAGGGGGTGAAGCTTTCTTT. The whole variable domain, filled in from reference TRBV7-2 and TRBJ1-1, reads GAGVSQSPSNKVTEKGKDVELRCDPISGHTALYWYRQSLGQGLEFLIYFQGNSAPDKSGLPSDRFSAERTGGSVSTLTIQRTQQEDSAVYLCASSLAGRTGGEAFFGQGTRLTVV.